The present entry profiles one TCR beta chain with its context. The entry originates in a study of cytomegalovirus exposure and HLA in healthy donors. PCR primers comprised 60 Vbeta and 13 Jbeta primers. Generated by immunoSEQ multiplex PCR, the TCRdb table keeps only in-frame clones and is missing some. The data contain some 150,000 clones, under 80% of them seen just once; the ten biggest clones take up 2.5% to 3.5%. V dropped 10 bases and J dropped 1; count of bases not matched to a gene: 6. The germline V gene encodes CDR1 SEHNR and CDR2 FQNEAQ (reference sequence). This CDR3 has 13 amino acids. This chain links TRBV7-9 with TRBJ1-1; TRBD1 matches 7 bases. The sequenced sample was PBMCs. This receptor was identified in a male donor in good health and CMV-seronegative. The CDR3: CAILTGENTEAFF. CDR3 DNA sequence: TGTGCCATCCTAACAGGGGAGAACACTGAAGCTTTCTTT.